This T cell receptor beta chain came from a study of cytomegalovirus exposure and HLA in healthy donors. General study findings and limits: The study recorded about 150 TCR beta chains that were cytomegalovirus-associated. It was confirmed in vitro that three of the CMV-associated chains were specific for CMV antigens. Usually a TCR sequence was rare, but some public TCRs were found in many donors.

In regard to this clone: No antigen is known for it.

TCRdb's table, derived via immunoSEQ multiplex PCR, lists solely in-frame clones and lacks some. There are 150,000 to 200,000 clones in the sample; more than 75% occur only once, and approximately 7% lies in the top ten. This CDR3 has 17 residues. V lost 0 bases and J 0 bases, leaving 15 bases between the germline ends. Germline CDR1 is ENHRY and CDR2 is SYGVKD. The sample consisted of PBMCs. The TCR sequence derives from a man aged 18 to 29 in good health and CMV-seropositive. This chain connects TRBV10-3 to TRBJ2-7; no clear D. CDR3 sequence reads: CAISESVGLSISYEQYF. CDR3 nucleotide sequence: TGTGCCATCAGTGAGTCGGTGGGCTTGTCTATCTCCTACGAGCAGTACTTC.